Reported below is one T cell receptor beta chain. Its specificity is unknown. The sample is drawn from a study of radiotherapy plus CTLA-4 blockade in lung cancer. Overall study: Objective responses were recorded in roughly 20% of patients, with disease control recorded in about 30%. Findings and caveats of the study: Some TCR clones had been derived from tumors. These clones expanded in peripheral blood after radiotherapy plus ipilimumab.

The repertoire was sequenced with immunoSEQ multiplex PCR; TCRdb's copy has only in-frame clones and lacks some. The table has 56,000 or so clones, 79% seen once. Trimming stripped 0 bases from V and 2 bases from J, with 8 bases between. Germline CDR1 and CDR2: MGHDK and SYGVNS. CDR3 length: 15 amino acids. Patients in the study, people with chemo-refractory metastatic non-small-cell lung cancer, received focal radiation plus ipilimumab CTLA-4 blockade. This material consisted of peripheral blood, taken from a patient treated with radiotherapy plus ipilimumab. This receptor was taken from a human donor with non-small cell lung cancer who had a partial response to radiotherapy plus ipilimumab. The chain recombines TRBV25-1 with TRBJ1-3; possibly TRBD1 for D (5 bases). The CDR3 region is CASSEYRVPGNTIYF. The CDR3 DNA follows: TGTGCCAGCAGTGAATACAGGGTCCCTGGAAACACCATATATTTT.